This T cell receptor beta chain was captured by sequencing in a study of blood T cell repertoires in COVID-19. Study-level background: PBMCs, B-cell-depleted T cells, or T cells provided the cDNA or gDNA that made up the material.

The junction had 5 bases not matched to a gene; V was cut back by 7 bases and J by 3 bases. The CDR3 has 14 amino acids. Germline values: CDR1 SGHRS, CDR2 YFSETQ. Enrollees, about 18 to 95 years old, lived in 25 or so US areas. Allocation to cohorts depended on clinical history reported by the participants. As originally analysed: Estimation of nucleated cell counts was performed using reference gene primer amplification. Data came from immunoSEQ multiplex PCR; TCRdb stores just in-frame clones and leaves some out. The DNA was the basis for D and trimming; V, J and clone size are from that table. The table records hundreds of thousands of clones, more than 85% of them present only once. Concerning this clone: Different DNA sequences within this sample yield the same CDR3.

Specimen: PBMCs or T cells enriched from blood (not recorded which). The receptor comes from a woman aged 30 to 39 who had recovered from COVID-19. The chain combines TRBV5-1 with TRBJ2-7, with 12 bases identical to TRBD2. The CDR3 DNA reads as TGCGCCAGCTCCCGGACTAGCGGGGACTACGAGCAGTACTTC. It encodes CASSRTSGDYEQYF. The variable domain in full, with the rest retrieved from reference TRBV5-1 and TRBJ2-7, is KAGVTQTPRYLIKTRGQQVTLSCSPISGHRSVSWYQQTPGQGLQFLFEYFSETQRNKGNFPGRFSGRQFSNSRSEMNVSTLELGDSALYLCASSRTSGDYEQYFGPGTRLTVT.